This T cell receptor (beta chain) was profiled in a study of blood T cells in healthy people across ages. Using a J-beta primer mix together with a sample-barcoded 5' primer, a second PCR was run for roughly 6 to 11 cycles. From the 5' RACE reads, TCRdb called clonotypes with MiXCR, one entry per CDR3 protein. The sample shows about 1.8 million distinct CDR3 sequences, less than 50% of them seen only once. Total RNA extracted from each sample amounted to at least 6 micrograms. This TCR came from a woman aged 40-49 years in good health. Sequencing input: blood.

The CDR3 loop reads CASSYSYLGQHAEAFF. The DNA for the CDR3 is TGTGCCAGCAGTTACTCGTACCTAGGGCAGCACGCTGAAGCTTTCTTT. This chain uses TRBV6-5 with TRBJ1-1; D is undetermined. Per germline, CDR1 MNHEY and CDR2 SVGAGI. The V and J ends lost 0 bases and 6 bases respectively, with 17 bases between them. The CDR3 is 16 residues long.